One sample yielded the 28 T cell receptor beta chains listed below, sequenced in a study of technical replicates of blood from a handful of donors (dated by TCRdb to about 2017). The library was built by means of the immunoSEQ multiplex PCR assay. Entries here come from immuneACCESS through TCRdb and include only in-frame sequences with V and J called. Some clones fail to appear in such tables; in the studies checked, an unresolved V gene covers under half of the shortfall, and the cause of the remainder is unknown. Present in this sample are 65,000 to 85,000 clones, about 92% of which were seen just once. In total, the top ten clones hold about 0.37% of the sample. Sequenced material: T cells isolated from PBMCs. All receptors come from a human donor in good health.

The chain links TRBV19 to TRBJ2-1; D gene ambiguous. The CDR3 totals 13 residues. V was trimmed by 3 bases and J by 5 bases, leaving 8 bases between them. CDR1 and CDR2 (germline): LNHDA, SQIVND (reference sequence). CDR3 protein: CASSISRDNEQFF. In DNA form, the CDR3 reads TGTGCCAGTAGTATTTCCCGGGACAATGAGCAGTTCTTC. The full variable domain, in which reference TRBV19 and TRBJ2-1 provide the parts outside the CDR3, is DGGITQSPKYLFRKEGQNVTLSCEQNLNHDAMYWYRQDPGQGLRLIYYSQIVNDFQKGDIAEGYSVSREKKESFPLTVTSAQKNPTAFYLCASSISRDNEQFFGPGTRLTVL.

This rearrangement joins TRBV11-2 to TRBJ2-7; TRBD2 aligns across 10 bases. The CDR3 is 16 amino acids. Looked up from germline, CDR1 is SGHAT and CDR2 is FQNNGV. The junction had 9 bases not matched to a gene; V was cut back by 1 base and J by 6 bases. The CDR3 is CASSLGSGRASTEQYF. As DNA, the CDR3 is TGTGCCAGCAGCTTAGGCAGCGGGAGGGCGTCAACCGAGCAGTACTTC.

The chain joins TRBV10-3 to TRBJ2-1, with 7 bases identical to TRBD2. V lost 8 bases and J lost 0; bases outside the gene matches: 10. Looked up from germline, CDR1 is ENHRY and CDR2 is SYGVKD. The CDR3 extends over 16 amino acids. The CDR3 nucleotides are TGTGCCATCGAGGGTTCCGGGAGGCGCTCCTACAATGAGCAGTTCTTC. Residues: CAIEGSGRRSYNEQFF.

This clone has just one count. For the CDR3, the DNA is TGTGCCAGCAGCTTGGATCGGGAGGGTTCGCCCTACAATGAGCAGTTCTTC. Its protein product is CASSLDREGSPYNEQFF. The chain has TRBV7-9 and TRBJ2-1; the match to TRBD2 covers 8 bases. The CDR3 contains 17 residues. V lost 3 bases, J lost 2 bases, and 9 bases stayed unmatched. The germline CDR1 and CDR2 sequences are SEHNR and FQNEAQ (reference sequence).

The CDR3 region has the DNA TGCGCCAGCAGCCAAGACTTGCGGGTTTATAGCAATCAGCCCCAGCATTTT. Translating gives CASSQDLRVYSNQPQHF. The chain links TRBV4-1 to TRBJ1-5; D gene unclear. The V gene's germline CDR1 is MGHRA and CDR2 YSYEKL. V was trimmed by 0 bases and J by 0 bases, leaving 12 bases between them. This CDR3 is 17 amino acids long.

The chain joins TRBV4-2 to TRBJ2-1; TRBD2 aligns across 11 bases. V shed 5 bases, J shed 8 bases, and the junction held 8 bases outside the gene matches. Germline values: CDR1 LGHNA, CDR2 YNFKEQ. CDR3 length: 15 residues. CDR3: CASSVTSGSFDEQFF. In DNA form, the CDR3 reads TGTGCCAGCAGCGTAACTAGCGGGAGTTTCGATGAGCAGTTCTTC.

The chain is built from TRBV9 and TRBJ2-7; TRBD1 might be the D (7 bases). Germline lookup yields CDR1 SGDLS and CDR2 YYNGEE. Trimming cost V 4 bases and J 4 bases, with 15 bases left between them. The CDR3 totals 14 residues. This chain's CDR3 is CASSQGGGGYEQYF. For the CDR3, the DNA is TGTGCCAGCAGCCAGGGGGGAGGTGGTTACGAGCAGTACTTC.

V gene TRBV10-3 combines with J gene TRBJ1-3; D may be TRBD1 (5 bases). V lost 2 bases to trimming and J lost 0 bases, with 8 bases between them. Germline CDR1 ENHRY, CDR2 SYGVKD. The CDR3 sequence is 15 residues long. The CDR3 DNA reads as TGTGCCATCAGTGAGCAGGGCCTCTCTGGAAACACCATATATTTT. It yields the protein CAISEQGLSGNTIYF.

The V gene is TRBV6-6, the J gene TRBJ2-5; 7 bases map to TRBD1. Germline CDR1 is MNHNY and CDR2 is SVGAGI (reference sequence). The V segment lost 1 base and the J segment 1 base; nucleotides outside the gene matches: 6. The CDR3 spans 16 residues. DNA of the CDR3: TGTGCCAGCAGTTACTTCAAGACAGGGATCCAAGAGACCCAGTACTTC. Residues: CASSYFKTGIQETQYF.

This sequence joins TRBV2 and TRBJ2-3; possible D gene TRBD2, 5 bases. Germline V gives CDR1 SNHLY, CDR2 FYNNEI. V was pared by 1 base and J by 1 base, with 15 bases between. The CDR3 has 17 amino acids. CDR3 sequence (DNA): TGTGCCAGCAGTGAAGTGGGCGGAGAGGGTGGCACAGATACGCAGTATTTT. As protein: CASSEVGGEGGTDTQYF.

This rearrangement joins TRBV10-3 to TRBJ1-1; 11 bases match TRBD1. Trimming took 6 bases from V and 5 from J; bases not matched to a gene: 8. CDR1 is ENHRY and CDR2 is SYGVKD in the germline V gene. CDR3 length: 15 amino acids. The CDR3 DNA is TGTGCCATCAGCCGGGACAGGGGGGTATCGACTGAAGCTTTCTTT. Translating gives CAISRDRGVSTEAFF.

The rearrangement joins TRBV28 to TRBJ1-2, with TRBD1 matching over 7 bases. Per germline, CDR1 MDHEN and CDR2 SYDVKM. The CDR3 has 14 amino acids. The ends lost 9 bases at V and 4 bases at J; junction bases unmatched: 11. CDR3 amino acids: CASQGTDSPYGYTF. CDR3 sequence (DNA): TGTGCCAGTCAGGGGACAGATTCACCCTATGGCTACACCTTC.

The chain's CDR3 is CASSLVGSGNTDTQYF. CDR3 in DNA: TGTGCCAGCAGCTTAGTCGGTAGCGGGAATACAGATACGCAGTATTTT. V gene TRBV7-8 combines with J gene TRBJ2-3, with TRBD2 matching over 8 bases. With V trimmed by 1 base and J by 3 bases, 6 bases remained unmatched. There are 16 residues in the CDR3. The germline gives CDR1 SGHVS, CDR2 FQNEAQ.

The V gene is TRBV10-3, the J gene TRBJ2-6; 9 bases align to TRBD1. This CDR3 has 19 residues. V shed 3 bases and J 2 bases; nucleotides not matched to a gene: 11. Germline assignment: CDR1 ENHRY and CDR2 SYGVKD. The DNA for the CDR3 is TGTGCCATCAGTGAATTGGGAACAGGGGGCGGGACTGGGGCCAACGTCCTGACTTTC. The encoded protein is CAISELGTGGGTGANVLTF.

The chain is built from TRBV10-3 and TRBJ2-7; 9 bases are shared with TRBD2. The germline V gene encodes CDR1 ENHRY and CDR2 SYGVKD. The junction had 13 bases not matched to a gene; V was cut back by 6 bases and J by 4 bases. The CDR3 totals 16 residues. The CDR3 coding sequence is TGTGCCATCAGCATAGAACTAGCGGGTATGAAGTACGAGCAGTACTTC. This sequence encodes CAISIELAGMKYEQYF.

The chain recombines TRBV2 with TRBJ2-1; 9 bases fit TRBD2. V shed 1 base and J 8 bases; nucleotides not matched to a gene: 12. This CDR3 has 17 amino acids. CDR1 SNHLY and CDR2 FYNNEI come from the germline V gene. Written as DNA, the CDR3 is TGTGCCAGCAGTGAAGGCCGCGGCGGGAGGGCATTGGATGAGCAGTTCTTC. Translation: CASSEGRGGRALDEQFF.

V is TRBV4-1 and J is TRBJ2-3; 13 bases agree with TRBD2. The V gene end was trimmed by 4 bases and the J gene end by 5 bases; junction bases not matched to a gene: 9. Per germline, CDR1 MGHRA and CDR2 YSYEKL. This CDR3 is 17 amino acids long. DNA for the CDR3: TGCGCCAGCAGCCCCTTTACTAGCGGGAGGGCCGAAGATACGCAGTATTTT. Encoded protein: CASSPFTSGRAEDTQYF.

This chain links TRBV19 with TRBJ2-5, with no clear D. The CDR3 is made up of 13 amino acids. CDR1 LNHDA and CDR2 SQIVND come from the germline V gene (reference sequence). Trimming removed 9 bases at V and 4 bases at J, with 15 bases between. The CDR3 sequence: CASRLRSSETQYF. The CDR3 nucleotides are TGTGCCAGCCGGCTGAGGTCCTCAGAGACCCAGTACTTC.

CDR3 sequence: CAWSKGQGIFDTGELFF. CDR3 in DNA: TGTGCCTGGAGTAAAGGACAGGGGATTTTTGACACCGGGGAGCTGTTTTTT. This chain connects TRBV30 to TRBJ2-2; the match to TRBD1 covers 9 bases. J gave up 3 bases and V 2 bases, and 10 bases lay outside the gene matches. Germline CDR1 and CDR2: GTSNPN and SVGIG (reference sequence). This CDR3 spans 17 amino acids.

This rearrangement joins TRBV5-8 to TRBJ2-1, with a possible D match to TRBD2 (5 bases). Germline CDR1 is SGHTS and CDR2 is YDEGEE. The germline V and J ends were trimmed by 0 bases and 3 bases, with 10 bases remaining between them. This CDR3 has 15 residues. CDR3 in amino acids: CASSLAITSYNEQFF. The CDR3 DNA sequence: TGTGCCAGCAGCTTGGCGATTACTAGCTACAATGAGCAGTTCTTC.

This clone was counted once. J is TRBJ2-1 and V is TRBV9, with 7 bases aligning to TRBD2. Germline loops: CDR1 SGDLS, CDR2 YYNGEE. V shed 2 bases, J shed 4 bases, and the junction held 6 bases outside the gene matches. The CDR3 is 15 residues long. This CDR3 is CASSVGLFPYNEQFF. CDR3 coding DNA: TGTGCCAGCAGCGTGGGACTATTCCCTTACAATGAGCAGTTCTTC. Combining the CDR3 with reference TRBV9 and TRBJ2-1 gives the whole variable domain DSGVTQTPKHLITATGQRVTLRCSPRSGDLSVYWYQQSLDQGLQFLIQYYNGEERAKGNILERFSAQQFPDLHSELNLSSLELGDSALYFCASSVGLFPYNEQFFGPGTRLTVL.

J is TRBJ2-3 and V is TRBV9, with D hard to call. CDR3 size: 15 residues. Germline V gene sequence: CDR1 SGDLS, CDR2 YYNGEE. Deletions cut 0 bases from V and 2 bases from J, with 10 bases between. This CDR3 reads CASSVGSSYTDTQYF. In nucleotides, the CDR3 is TGTGCCAGCAGCGTAGGTAGCTCGTACACAGATACGCAGTATTTT.

This chain links TRBV7-9 with TRBJ2-7; perhaps TRBD2 as D (6 bases). Trimming took off 5 bases at V and 6 bases at J, with 17 bases between the two ends. The CDR3 runs 14 residues. CDR1 and CDR2 (germline): SEHNR, FQNEAQ (reference sequence). CDR3 nucleotides: TGTGCCAGCAGCCCCCCGGGGCGGGATCGCGAGCAGTACTTC. It translates to CASSPPGRDREQYF.

This clone was picked up one time. The chain has TRBV4-2 and TRBJ2-3; 8 bases fit TRBD2. The CDR3 sequence is 16 residues long. Germline CDR1 is LGHNA and CDR2 is YNFKEQ. J gave up 5 bases and V 4 bases, and 11 bases lay outside the gene matches. The CDR3 nucleotides are TGTGCCAGCAGCCGGGGGGGCGGGAGGATCGGAGATACGCAGTATTTT. Translation: CASSRGGGRIGDTQYF.

The chain couples TRBV29-1 to TRBJ2-1; D is possibly TRBD1 (5 bases). CDR1 is SQVTM, CDR2 ANQGSEA, per germline. This CDR3 contains 9 residues. V gave up 6 bases and J gave up 9 bases, with 6 bases separating them. The CDR3 reads CSVGPEQFF. The CDR3 bases are TGCAGCGTGGGGCCTGAGCAGTTCTTC.

The V call is TRBV10-3, the J call TRBJ2-7; TRBD2 is a possible D gene (7 bases). V was trimmed by 4 bases and J by 2 bases, leaving 24 bases between them. This CDR3 comprises 18 residues. Germline V gene data show CDR1 as ENHRY and CDR2 as SYGVKD. The CDR3 protein is CAISGFLLQGRATYEQYF. The CDR3 DNA sequence: TGTGCCATCAGTGGCTTTCTACTGCAGGGGAGGGCGACCTACGAGCAGTACTTC.

The chain carries TRBV7-9 and TRBJ1-3; perhaps TRBD1 as D (6 bases). Per germline, CDR1 SEHNR and CDR2 FQNEAQ (reference sequence). The V end lost 10 bases, the J end lost 2 bases, and 15 bases lay between the germline ends. The CDR3 sequence is 14 residues long. The DNA for the CDR3 is TGTGCCAATAAGACAGGTGATGCTGGAAACACCATATATTTT. This codes for CANKTGDAGNTIYF.

This clone was counted once. The V gene is TRBV13, the J gene TRBJ2-3, with D perhaps TRBD2 (5 bases). Germline CDR1 and CDR2: PRHDT and FYEKMQ (reference sequence). Trimming shortened V by 4 bases and J by 2 bases, and 10 bases separated the two germline ends. CDR3 size: 14 residues. The CDR3 sequence is CASSSGLLTDTQYF. The CDR3 bases are TGTGCCAGCAGCTCCGGACTCCTCACAGATACGCAGTATTTT.